These 2 T cell receptor beta chains were all obtained from the same sample, sequenced in a study of Graves' ophthalmopathy and Graves' hyperthyroidism. RNA transcripts served as template for amplifying TCR beta CDR3 sequences. First-round RT-PCR relied on HTBI primers, and a second-round multiplex PCR came next. One entry per CDR3 protein, called by TCRdb with MiXCR from the multiplex PCR reads. This sample carries roughly 500,000 distinct CDR3 sequences, about 15% of them seen once, and the ten largest clones take approximately 9.8%. Sequencing input: blood. All receptors come from a woman aged 30 to 39 with Graves' ophthalmopathy.

In its sample, this clonotype was seen many times. The chain links TRBV2 to TRBJ1-2, with D perhaps TRBD1 (5 bases). CDR3 length equals 13 residues. Germline V gene lookup returns CDR1 SNHLY and CDR2 FYNNEI. The germline V and J ends were trimmed by 5 bases and 1 base, with 8 bases remaining between them. CDR3 amino acids: CASSSDSNYGYTF. Written as DNA, the CDR3 is TGTGCCAGCAGTTCAGACAGTAACTATGGCTACACCTTC.

This clonotype appeared many times. The chain employs TRBV20-1 and TRBJ2-7; D call uncertain. V was trimmed by 0 bases and J by 0 bases, leaving 15 bases between them. Germline V gene data show CDR1 as DFQATT and CDR2 as SNEGSKA (reference sequence). This CDR3 has 16 amino acids. The CDR3 protein is CSARDPSGILSYEQYF. The CDR3 DNA sequence: TGCAGTGCTAGAGATCCTTCCGGAATACTCTCCTACGAGCAGTACTTC.